This T cell receptor (beta chain) was recorded in a study of shared clonotypes between healthy human individuals. Trimming shortened V by 4 bases and J by 3 bases, and 8 bases separated the two germline ends. Germline assignment: CDR1 SGHNT and CDR2 YYREEE (reference sequence). The CDR3 has 13 amino acids. Assay: immunoSEQ multiplex PCR; the TCRdb copy retains only in-frame clones and omits some. The sample shows about 1.1 million clones, around 77% of them seen only once. Sequenced: memory CD4+ T cells from PBMCs. This sample's subset: CD45RA-negative fraction. The clonotype was recovered from a man aged 18 to 35 in good health. Some clones in this sample may be carry-over from other donors' samples. This sequence joins TRBV5-4 and TRBJ2-1; D is unresolved. The CDR3 bases are TGTGCCAGCAGCCCGGCTCACTACAATGAGCAGTTCTTC. Its translation is CASSPAHYNEQFF.